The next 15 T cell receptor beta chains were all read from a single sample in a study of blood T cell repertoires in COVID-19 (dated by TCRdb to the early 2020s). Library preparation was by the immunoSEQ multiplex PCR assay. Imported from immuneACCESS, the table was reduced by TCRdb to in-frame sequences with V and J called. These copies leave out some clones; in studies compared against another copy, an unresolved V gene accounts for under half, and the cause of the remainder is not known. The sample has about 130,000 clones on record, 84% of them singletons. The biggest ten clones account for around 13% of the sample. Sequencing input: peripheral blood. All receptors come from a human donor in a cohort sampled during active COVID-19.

Here the CDR3 reads CASSRPTGTGVNNEQFF. The CDR3 DNA follows: TGTGCCAGCAGCAGACCTACCGGGACAGGGGTGAACAATGAGCAGTTCTTC. The genes are TRBV5-5 and TRBJ2-1, with 10 bases identical to TRBD1. The CDR3 covers 17 residues. V was pared by 4 bases and J by 5 bases, with 12 bases of the junction left unmatched. CDR1 and CDR2 (germline): SGHKS, YYEKEE (reference sequence).

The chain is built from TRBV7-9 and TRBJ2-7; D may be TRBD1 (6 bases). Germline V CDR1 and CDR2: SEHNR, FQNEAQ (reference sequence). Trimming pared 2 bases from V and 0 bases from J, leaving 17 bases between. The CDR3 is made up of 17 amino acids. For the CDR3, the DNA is TGTGCCAGCAGCTTAAGGGTCAGCCAGGGGCACTCCTACGAGCAGTACTTC. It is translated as CASSLRVSQGHSYEQYF.

CDR3 coding DNA: TGTGCCAGCAGCACAGGGGGGGGCTATAGCAATCAGCCCCAGCATTTT. This encodes CASSTGGGYSNQPQHF. The chain uses TRBV7-8 and TRBJ1-5; 8 bases fit TRBD1. Germline CDR1 is SGHVS and CDR2 is FQNEAQ. This CDR3 has 16 residues. Trimming cost V 5 bases and J 0 bases; bases outside gene matches: 6.

CDR3 loop: CATSSPGTGPYEQYF. CDR3 nucleotides: TGTGCCACCAGCAGTCCCGGGACAGGGCCCTACGAGCAGTACTTC. The chain joins TRBV15 to TRBJ2-7, with 9 bases lining up with TRBD1. The junction had 5 bases not matched to a gene; V was cut back by 3 bases and J by 2 bases. From germline, CDR1 is LNHNV and CDR2 YYDKDF (reference sequence). The CDR3 spans 15 residues.

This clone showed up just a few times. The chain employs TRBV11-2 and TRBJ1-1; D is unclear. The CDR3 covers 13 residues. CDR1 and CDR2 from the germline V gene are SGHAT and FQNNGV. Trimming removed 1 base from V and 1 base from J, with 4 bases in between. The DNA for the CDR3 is TGTGCCAGCAGCTTAGGGCCGAACACTGAAGCTTTCTTT. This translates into CASSLGPNTEAFF.

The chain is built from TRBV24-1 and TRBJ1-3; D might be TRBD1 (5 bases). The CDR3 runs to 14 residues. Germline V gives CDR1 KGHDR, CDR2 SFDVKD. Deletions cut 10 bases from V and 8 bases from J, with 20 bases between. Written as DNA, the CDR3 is TGTGCCACAACACTAACCAGGGCTTGCGACACCATATATTTT. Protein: CATTLTRACDTIYF.

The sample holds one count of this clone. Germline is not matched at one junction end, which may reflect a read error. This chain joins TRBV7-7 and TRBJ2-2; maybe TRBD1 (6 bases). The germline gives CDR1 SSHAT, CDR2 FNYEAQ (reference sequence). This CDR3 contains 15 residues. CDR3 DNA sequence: TGTGCTAGCAGATTGGACAGCGCGAACACCGGGGAGCTGTTTTTT. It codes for CASRLDSANTGELFF.

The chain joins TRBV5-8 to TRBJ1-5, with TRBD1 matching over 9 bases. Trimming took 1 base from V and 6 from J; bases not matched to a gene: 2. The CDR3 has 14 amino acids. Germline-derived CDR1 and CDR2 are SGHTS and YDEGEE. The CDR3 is CASSLRQGVQPQHF. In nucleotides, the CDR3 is TGTGCCAGCAGCTTGAGACAGGGGGTTCAGCCCCAGCATTTT. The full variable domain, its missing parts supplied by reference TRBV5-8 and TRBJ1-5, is EAGVTQSPTHLIKTRGQQATLRCSPISGHTSVYWYQQALGLGLQFLLWYDEGEERNRGNFPPRFSGRQFPNYSSELNVNALELEDSALYLCASSLRQGVQPQHFGDGTRLSIL.

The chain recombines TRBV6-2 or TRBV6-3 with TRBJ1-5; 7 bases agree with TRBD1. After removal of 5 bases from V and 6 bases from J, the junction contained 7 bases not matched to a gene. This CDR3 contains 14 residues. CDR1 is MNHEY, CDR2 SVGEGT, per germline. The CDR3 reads CASSNGGQSQPQHF. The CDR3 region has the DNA TGTGCCAGCAGTAATGGGGGACAGAGTCAGCCCCAGCATTTT.

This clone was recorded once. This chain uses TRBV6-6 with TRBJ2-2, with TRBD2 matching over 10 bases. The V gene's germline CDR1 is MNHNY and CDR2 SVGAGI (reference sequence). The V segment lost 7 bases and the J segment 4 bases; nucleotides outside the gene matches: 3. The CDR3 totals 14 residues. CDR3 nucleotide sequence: TGTGCCAGCACCTTAGCGGGGGGCACCGGGGAGCTGTTTTTT. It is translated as CASTLAGGTGELFF.

CDR3 DNA: TGCGCCAGCAGCCAACAGGAATTGGATGGCTACACCTTC. It codes for CASSQQELDGYTF. This chain links TRBV4-1 with TRBJ1-2; D is ambiguous. The CDR3 runs 13 residues. Trimming pared 2 bases from V and 6 bases from J, leaving 10 bases between. The germline gives CDR1 MGHRA, CDR2 YSYEKL.

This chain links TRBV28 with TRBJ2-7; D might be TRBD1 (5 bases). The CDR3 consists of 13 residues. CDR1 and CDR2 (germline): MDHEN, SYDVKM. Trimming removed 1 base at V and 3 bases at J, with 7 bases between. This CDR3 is CASSLSGFYEQYF. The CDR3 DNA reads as TGTGCCAGCAGTTTATCAGGGTTCTACGAGCAGTACTTC.

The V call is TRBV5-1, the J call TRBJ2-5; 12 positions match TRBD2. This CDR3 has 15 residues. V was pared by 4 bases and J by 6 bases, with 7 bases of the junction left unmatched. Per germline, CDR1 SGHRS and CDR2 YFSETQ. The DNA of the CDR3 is TGCGCCAGCAGCCCTAGCGGGGGGGCCGTGAAGACCCAGTACTTC. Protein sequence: CASSPSGGAVKTQYF.

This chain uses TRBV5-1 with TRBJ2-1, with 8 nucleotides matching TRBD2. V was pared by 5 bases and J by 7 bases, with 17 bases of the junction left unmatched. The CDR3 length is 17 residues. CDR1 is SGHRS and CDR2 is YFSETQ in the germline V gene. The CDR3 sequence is CASSPTPSGGPGNEQFF. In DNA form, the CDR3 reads TGCGCCAGCAGTCCCACACCTTCGGGGGGGCCAGGGAATGAGCAGTTCTTC.

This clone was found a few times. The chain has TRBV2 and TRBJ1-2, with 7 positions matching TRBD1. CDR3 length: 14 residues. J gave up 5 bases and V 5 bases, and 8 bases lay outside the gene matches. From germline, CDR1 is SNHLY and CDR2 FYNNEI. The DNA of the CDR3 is TGTGCCAGCAGTTCCCGGGACAGAACATATGGCTACACCTTC. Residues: CASSSRDRTYGYTF.